Detailed here is one T cell receptor beta chain. Its cognate antigen is unknown. This entry comes from a study of OX40 agonist ivuxolimab in advanced cancers. In the study overall: The study treated patients with ivuxolimab, an agonistic anti-OX40 (CD134) antibody.

Study-level points and caveats: CD8+ T cells showed, on average, more clonal expansion than CD4+ cells.

Clones were sequenced by immunoSEQ multiplex PCR, and TCRdb holds only the in-frame ones, with some missing. The sample has about 45,000 clones, 84% seen once. V lost 5 bases to trimming and J lost 4 bases; unmatched junction nucleotides: 11. Germline loops: CDR1 MDHEN, CDR2 SYDVKM. This CDR3 is built from 15 residues. The receptor was isolated from an adult with an advanced solid tumor such as melanoma, head and neck, liver or kidney cancer. Here the sequenced sample was CD4+ or CD8+ T cells sorted from blood, taken in a trial of the OX40 agonist ivuxolimab. The chain is built from TRBV28 and TRBJ2-7; 7 positions agree with TRBD1. In nucleotides, the CDR3 is TGTGCCAGCAGTATCCGGACAGGTCCTCTATACGAGCAGTACTTC. Encoded protein: CASSIRTGPLYEQYF.